This TCR beta chain came from a study of a mutant IDH1 vaccine in newly diagnosed glioma. For the study at large: Once 4-6 weeks had passed after radiotherapy alone, vaccination started, or it started with temozolomide cycles. Therapy received beforehand was radiotherapy, temozolomide, or both, with most patients given both.

Data came from immunoSEQ multiplex PCR; TCRdb stores just in-frame clones and leaves some out. The data hold around 65,000 clones, with over 80% observed a single time. The V gene lost 0 bases and the J gene lost 4 bases, with 5 bases spanning the gap. The CDR3 extends over 13 amino acids. Germline V gives CDR1 SGHRS, CDR2 YFSETQ. General study results and limits: Pseudoprogression appears to have had no connection to changes in top peripheral T cell clonotypes.

As for time point: week 47, end of study. A 20-mer mutant IDH1 peptide at 300 ug was injected subcutaneously with topical imiquimod. There were eight vaccinations for patients, given in weeks 1, 3, 5, 7, 11, 15, 19 and 23. Comment on this clone: What it binds is not known.

This receptor was identified in a man aged 30-40 years with glioma. Source: PBMCs, taken from a glioma patient whose treatment included an IDH1 peptide vaccine. V usage is TRBV5-1 and J usage is TRBJ2-1; no clear D. CDR3 sequence (DNA): TGCGCCAGCAGCTTGGGCAATTACAATGAGCAGTTCTTC. Translating it yields CASSLGNYNEQFF. The whole variable domain, remainder taken from reference TRBV5-1 and TRBJ2-1, is KAGVTQTPRYLIKTRGQQVTLSCSPISGHRSVSWYQQTPGQGLQFLFEYFSETQRNKGNFPGRFSGRQFSNSRSEMNVSTLELGDSALYLCASSLGNYNEQFFGPGTRLTVL.